This TCR beta chain emerged from a study of cytomegalovirus exposure and HLA in healthy donors. Germline V lookup: CDR1 LNHNV, CDR2 YYDKDF (reference sequence). J gave up 6 bases and V 0 bases, and 16 bases lay outside the gene matches. This CDR3 contains 19 residues. Unrecorded immune exposure was likely among donors, who were nominally healthy when sampled. In the PCR, 60 Vbeta and 13 Jbeta primers were used. Data came from immunoSEQ multiplex PCR; TCRdb stores just in-frame clones and leaves some out. The repertoire holds fewer than 250,000 clones, under 85% seen once, with around 1.6% in the top ten. Study outcomes and limitations: Equally common other TCR beta chains were less clonally expanded than HLA-associated ones, a later analysis found.

On this clone: Its target is not known.

The sample was PBMCs. The chain combines TRBV15 with TRBJ1-5, with 8 nucleotides matching TRBD1. This sequence was found in a woman between 18 and 30 years old in good health and CMV-seronegative. The CDR3 is CATSRDLVWGQVVGQPQHF. In DNA form, the CDR3 reads TGTGCCACCAGCAGAGATCTGGTGTGGGGACAGGTTGTAGGTCAGCCCCAGCATTTT.